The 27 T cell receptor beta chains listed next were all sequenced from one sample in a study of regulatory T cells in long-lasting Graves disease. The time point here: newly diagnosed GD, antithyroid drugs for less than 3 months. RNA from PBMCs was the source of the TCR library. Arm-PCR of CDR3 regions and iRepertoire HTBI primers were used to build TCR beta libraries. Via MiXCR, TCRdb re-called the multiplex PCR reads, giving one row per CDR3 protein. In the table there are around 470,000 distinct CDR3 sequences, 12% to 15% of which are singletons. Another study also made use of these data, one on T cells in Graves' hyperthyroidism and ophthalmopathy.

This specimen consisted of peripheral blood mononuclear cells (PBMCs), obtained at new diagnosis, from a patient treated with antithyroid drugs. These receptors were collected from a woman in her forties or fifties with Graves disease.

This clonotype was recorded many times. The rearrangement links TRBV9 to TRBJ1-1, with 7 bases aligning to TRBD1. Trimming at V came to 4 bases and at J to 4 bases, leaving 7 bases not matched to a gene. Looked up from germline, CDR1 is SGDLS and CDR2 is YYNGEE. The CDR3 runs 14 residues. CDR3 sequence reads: CASSRGGWGTEAFF. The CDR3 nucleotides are TGTGCCAGCAGCAGAGGGGGCTGGGGCACTGAAGCTTTCTTT.

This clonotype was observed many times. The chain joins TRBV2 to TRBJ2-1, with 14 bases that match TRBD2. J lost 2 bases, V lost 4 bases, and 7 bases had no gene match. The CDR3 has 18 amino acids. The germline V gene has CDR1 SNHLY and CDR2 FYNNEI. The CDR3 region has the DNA TGTGCCAGCAGTGTAGGACTAGCGGGAGGCTCAGCCTACAATGAGCAGTTCTTC. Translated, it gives CASSVGLAGGSAYNEQFF.

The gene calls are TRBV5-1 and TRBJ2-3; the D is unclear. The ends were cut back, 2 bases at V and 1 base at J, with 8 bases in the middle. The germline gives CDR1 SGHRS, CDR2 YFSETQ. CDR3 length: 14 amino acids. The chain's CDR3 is CASSFYEGTDTQYF. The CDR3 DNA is TGCGCCAGCAGCTTCTACGAGGGCACAGATACGCAGTATTTT.

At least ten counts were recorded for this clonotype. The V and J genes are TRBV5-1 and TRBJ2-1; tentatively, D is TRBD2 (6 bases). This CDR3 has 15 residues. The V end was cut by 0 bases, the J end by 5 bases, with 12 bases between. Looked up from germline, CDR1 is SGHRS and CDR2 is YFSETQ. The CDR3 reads CASSLVAGSNNEQFF. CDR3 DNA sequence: TGCGCCAGCAGCTTGGTGGCGGGGTCGAACAATGAGCAGTTCTTC.

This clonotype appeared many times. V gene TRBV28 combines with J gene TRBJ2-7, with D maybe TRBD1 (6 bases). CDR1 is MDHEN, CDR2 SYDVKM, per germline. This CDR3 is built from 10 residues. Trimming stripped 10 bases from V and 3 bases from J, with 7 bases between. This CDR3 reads CATGDYEQYF. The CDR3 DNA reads TGTGCCACAGGGGACTACGAGCAGTACTTC.

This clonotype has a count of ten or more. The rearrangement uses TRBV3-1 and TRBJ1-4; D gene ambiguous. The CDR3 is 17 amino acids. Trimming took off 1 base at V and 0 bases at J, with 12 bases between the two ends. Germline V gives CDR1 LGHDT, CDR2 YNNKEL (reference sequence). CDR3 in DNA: TGTGCCAGCAGCCAAGCTTTACGGCCAGCAACTAATGAAAAACTGTTTTTT. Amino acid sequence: CASSQALRPATNEKLFF.

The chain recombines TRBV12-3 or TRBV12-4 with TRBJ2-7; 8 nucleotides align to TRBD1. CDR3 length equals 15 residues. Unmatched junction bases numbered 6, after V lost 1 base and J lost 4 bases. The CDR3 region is CASSLVGTGKYEQYF. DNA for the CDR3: TGTGCCAGCAGTTTAGTAGGGACAGGAAAATACGAGCAGTACTTC.

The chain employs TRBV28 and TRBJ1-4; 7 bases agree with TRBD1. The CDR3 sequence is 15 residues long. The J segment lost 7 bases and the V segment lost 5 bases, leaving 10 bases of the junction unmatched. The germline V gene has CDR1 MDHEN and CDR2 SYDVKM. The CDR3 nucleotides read TGTGCCAGCAGTACGACAGGGTTGATCGGTGAAAAACTGTTTTTT. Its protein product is CASSTTGLIGEKLFF.

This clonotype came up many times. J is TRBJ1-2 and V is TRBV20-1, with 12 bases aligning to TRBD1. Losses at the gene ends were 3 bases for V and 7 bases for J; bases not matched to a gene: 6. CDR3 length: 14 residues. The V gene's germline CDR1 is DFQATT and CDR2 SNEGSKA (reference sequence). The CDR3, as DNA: TGCAGTGCTAGGGGGACAGGGGGCAGGGGTGGCTACACCTTC. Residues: CSARGTGGRGGYTF.

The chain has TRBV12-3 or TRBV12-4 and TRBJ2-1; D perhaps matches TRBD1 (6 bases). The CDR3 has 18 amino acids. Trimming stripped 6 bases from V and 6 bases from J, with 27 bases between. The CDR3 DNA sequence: TGTGCCAGCAGCCCAACTCGGACAGTTGGAGCAAGTGGCAATGAGCAGTTCTTC. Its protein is CASSPTRTVGASGNEQFF.

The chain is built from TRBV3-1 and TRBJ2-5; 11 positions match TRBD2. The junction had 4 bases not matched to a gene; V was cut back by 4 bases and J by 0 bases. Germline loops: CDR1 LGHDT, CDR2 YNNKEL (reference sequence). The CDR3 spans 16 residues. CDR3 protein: CASSPWTSGYQETQYF. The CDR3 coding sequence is TGTGCCAGCAGCCCCTGGACTAGCGGGTACCAAGAGACCCAGTACTTC.

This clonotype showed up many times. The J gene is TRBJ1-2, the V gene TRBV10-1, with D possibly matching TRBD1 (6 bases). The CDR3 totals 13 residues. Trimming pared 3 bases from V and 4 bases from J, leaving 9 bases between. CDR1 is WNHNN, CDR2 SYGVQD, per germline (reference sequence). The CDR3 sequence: CASSDGTTYGYTF. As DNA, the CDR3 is TGCGCCAGCAGTGACGGGACAACCTATGGCTACACCTTC.

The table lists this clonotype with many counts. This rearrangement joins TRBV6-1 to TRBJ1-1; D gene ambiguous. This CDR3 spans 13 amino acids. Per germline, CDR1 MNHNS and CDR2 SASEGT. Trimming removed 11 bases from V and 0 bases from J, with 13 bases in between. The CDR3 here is CARVSRLNTEAFF. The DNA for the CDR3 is TGTGCCCGGGTGAGTAGATTGAACACTGAAGCTTTCTTT.

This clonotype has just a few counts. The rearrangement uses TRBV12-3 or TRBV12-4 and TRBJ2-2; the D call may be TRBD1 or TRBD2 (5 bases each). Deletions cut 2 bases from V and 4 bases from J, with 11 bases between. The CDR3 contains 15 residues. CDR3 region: CASSLQRGGTGELFF. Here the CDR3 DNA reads TGTGCCAGCAGTTTACAGCGTGGGGGCACCGGGGAGCTGTTTTTT.

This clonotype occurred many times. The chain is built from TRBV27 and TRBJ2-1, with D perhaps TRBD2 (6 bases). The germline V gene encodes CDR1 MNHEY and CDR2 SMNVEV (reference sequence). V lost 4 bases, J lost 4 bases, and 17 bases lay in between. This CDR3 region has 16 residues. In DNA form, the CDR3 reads TGTGCCAGCAGTTATCTCCTTCAGGGAGGATACAATGAGCAGTTCTTC. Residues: CASSYLLQGGYNEQFF.

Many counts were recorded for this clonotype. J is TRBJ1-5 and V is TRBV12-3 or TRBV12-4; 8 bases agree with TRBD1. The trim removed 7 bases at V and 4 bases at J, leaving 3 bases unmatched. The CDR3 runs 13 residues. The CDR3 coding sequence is TGTGCCAGCACCAGGACAGGGAATCAGCCCCAGCATTTT. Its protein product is CASTRTGNQPQHF.

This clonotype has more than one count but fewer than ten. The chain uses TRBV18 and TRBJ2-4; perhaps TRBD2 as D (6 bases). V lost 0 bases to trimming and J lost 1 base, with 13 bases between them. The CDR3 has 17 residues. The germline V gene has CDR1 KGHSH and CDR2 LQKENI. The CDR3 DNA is TGTGCCAGCTCACCACCGGTGGGGAGGACTGCCAAAAACATTCAGTACTTC. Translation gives CASSPPVGRTAKNIQYF.

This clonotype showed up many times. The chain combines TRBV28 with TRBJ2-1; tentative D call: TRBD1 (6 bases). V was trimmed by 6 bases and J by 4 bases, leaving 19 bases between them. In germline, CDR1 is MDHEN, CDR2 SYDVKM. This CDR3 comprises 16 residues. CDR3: CASSPDYRDKYNEQFF. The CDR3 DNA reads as TGTGCCAGCAGCCCCGATTACCGGGACAAATACAATGAGCAGTTCTTC.

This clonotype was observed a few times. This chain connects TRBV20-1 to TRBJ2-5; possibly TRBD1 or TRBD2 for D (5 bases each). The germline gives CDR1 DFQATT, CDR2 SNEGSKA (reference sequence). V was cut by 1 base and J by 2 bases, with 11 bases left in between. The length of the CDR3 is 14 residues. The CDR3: CSARGQGTQETQYF. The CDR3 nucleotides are TGCAGTGCTAGAGGTCAAGGGACGCAAGAGACCCAGTACTTC.

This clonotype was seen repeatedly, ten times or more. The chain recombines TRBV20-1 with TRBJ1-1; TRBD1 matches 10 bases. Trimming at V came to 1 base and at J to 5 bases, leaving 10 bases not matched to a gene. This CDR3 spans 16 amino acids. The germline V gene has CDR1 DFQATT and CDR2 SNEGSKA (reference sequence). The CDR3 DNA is TGCAGTGCTAGAGGAGTTAGGGACAGGGGAATAACTGAAGCTTTCTTT. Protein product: CSARGVRDRGITEAFF.

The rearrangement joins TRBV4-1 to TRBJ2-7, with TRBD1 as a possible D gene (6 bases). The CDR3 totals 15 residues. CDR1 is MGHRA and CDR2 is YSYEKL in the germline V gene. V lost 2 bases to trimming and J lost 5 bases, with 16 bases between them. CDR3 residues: CASSQLGRGRDEQYF. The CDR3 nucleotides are TGCGCCAGCAGCCAACTGGGCAGGGGTAGGGACGAGCAGTACTTC.

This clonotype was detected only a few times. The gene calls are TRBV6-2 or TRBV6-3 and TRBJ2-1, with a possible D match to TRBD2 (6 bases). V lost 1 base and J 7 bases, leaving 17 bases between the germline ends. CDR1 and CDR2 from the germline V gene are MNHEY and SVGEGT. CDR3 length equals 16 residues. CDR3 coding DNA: TGTGCCAGCAGTTACTGGGGACTCACTATTCCAAATGAGCAGTTCTTC. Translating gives CASSYWGLTIPNEQFF.

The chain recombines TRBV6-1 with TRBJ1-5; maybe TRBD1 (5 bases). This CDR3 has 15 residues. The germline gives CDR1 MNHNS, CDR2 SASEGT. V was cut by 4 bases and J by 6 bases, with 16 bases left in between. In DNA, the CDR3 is TGTGCCAGCAGTGTCCGGGACGAATATGGTCAGCCCCAGCATTTT. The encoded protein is CASSVRDEYGQPQHF.

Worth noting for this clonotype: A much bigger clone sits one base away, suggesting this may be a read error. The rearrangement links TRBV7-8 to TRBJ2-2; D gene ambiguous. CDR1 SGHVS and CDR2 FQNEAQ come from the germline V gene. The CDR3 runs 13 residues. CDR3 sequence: CASSYKNAGELFF. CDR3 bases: TGTGCCAGCAGTTATAAGAACGCCGGGGAGCTGTTTTTT.

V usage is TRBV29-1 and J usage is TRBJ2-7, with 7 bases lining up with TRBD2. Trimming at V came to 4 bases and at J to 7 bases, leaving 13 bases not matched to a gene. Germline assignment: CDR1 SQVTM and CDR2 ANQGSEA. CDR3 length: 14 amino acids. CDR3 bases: TGCAGCGTTGCCCTTCGACTAGCTCGCAATGAGCAGTACTTC. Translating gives CSVALRLARNEQYF.

The CDR3 DNA is TGTGCCAGCAGCCTCAATAGGTGGGTACGACTGAATGAGCAGTTCTTC. It translates to CASSLNRWVRLNEQFF. V and J are TRBV3-1 and TRBJ2-1; the D is unclear. The germline V and J ends were trimmed by 4 bases and 7 bases, with 20 bases remaining between them. The CDR3 has 16 amino acids. The germline gives CDR1 LGHDT, CDR2 YNNKEL (reference sequence).

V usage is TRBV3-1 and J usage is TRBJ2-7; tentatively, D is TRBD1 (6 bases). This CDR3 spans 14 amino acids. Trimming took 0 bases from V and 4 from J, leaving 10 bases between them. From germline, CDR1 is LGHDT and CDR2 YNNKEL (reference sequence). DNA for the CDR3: TGTGCCAGCAGCCAAGACCAGGGGCCGTACGAGCAGTACTTC. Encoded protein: CASSQDQGPYEQYF.